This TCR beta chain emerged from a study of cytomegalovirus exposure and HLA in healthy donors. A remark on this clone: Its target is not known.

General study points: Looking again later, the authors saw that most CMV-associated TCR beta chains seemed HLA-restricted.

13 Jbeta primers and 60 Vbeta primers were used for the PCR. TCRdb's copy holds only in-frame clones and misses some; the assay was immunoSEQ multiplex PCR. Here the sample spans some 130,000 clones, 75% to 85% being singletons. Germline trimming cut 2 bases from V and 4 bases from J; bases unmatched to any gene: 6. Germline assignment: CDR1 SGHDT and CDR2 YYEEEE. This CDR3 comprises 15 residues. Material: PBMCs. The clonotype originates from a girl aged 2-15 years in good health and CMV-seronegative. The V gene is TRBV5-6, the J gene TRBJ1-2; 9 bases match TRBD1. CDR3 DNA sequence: TGTGCCAGCAGCTTCCCCCCGGACAGGGGCTATGGCTACACCTTC. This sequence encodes CASSFPPDRGYGYTF.